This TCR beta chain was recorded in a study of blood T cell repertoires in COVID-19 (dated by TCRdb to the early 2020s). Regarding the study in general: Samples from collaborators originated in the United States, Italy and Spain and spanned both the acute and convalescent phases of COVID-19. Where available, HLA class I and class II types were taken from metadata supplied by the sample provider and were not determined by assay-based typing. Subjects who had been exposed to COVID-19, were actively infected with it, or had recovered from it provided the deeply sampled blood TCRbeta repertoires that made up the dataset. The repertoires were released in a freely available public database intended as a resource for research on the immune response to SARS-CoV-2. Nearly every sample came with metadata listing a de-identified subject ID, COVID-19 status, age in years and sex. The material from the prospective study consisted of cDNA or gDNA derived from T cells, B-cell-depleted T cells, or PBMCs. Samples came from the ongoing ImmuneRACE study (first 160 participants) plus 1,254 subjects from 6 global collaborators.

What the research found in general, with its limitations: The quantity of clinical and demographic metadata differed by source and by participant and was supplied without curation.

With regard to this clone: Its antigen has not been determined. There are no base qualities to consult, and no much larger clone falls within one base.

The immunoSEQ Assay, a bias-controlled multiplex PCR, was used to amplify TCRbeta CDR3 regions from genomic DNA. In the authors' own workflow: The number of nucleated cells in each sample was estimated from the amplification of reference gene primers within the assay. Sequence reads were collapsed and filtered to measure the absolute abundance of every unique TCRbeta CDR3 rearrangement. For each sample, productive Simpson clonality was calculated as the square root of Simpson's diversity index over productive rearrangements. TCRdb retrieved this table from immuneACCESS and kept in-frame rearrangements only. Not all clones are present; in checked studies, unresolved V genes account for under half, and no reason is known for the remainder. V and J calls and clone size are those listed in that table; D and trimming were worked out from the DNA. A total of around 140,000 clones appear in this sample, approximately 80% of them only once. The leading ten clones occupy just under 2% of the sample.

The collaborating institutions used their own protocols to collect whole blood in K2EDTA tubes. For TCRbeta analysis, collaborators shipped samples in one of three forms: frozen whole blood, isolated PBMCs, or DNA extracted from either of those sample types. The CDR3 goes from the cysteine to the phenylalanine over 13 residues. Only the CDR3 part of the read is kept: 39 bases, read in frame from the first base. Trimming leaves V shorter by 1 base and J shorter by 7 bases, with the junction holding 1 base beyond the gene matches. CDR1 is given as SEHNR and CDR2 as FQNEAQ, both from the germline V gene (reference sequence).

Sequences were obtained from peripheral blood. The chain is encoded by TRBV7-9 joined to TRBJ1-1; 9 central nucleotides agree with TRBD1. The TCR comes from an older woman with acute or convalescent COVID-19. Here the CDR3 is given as CASSLGTGVEAFF. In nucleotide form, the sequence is TGTGCCAGCAGCTTAGGGACAGGGGTTGAAGCTTTCTTT.